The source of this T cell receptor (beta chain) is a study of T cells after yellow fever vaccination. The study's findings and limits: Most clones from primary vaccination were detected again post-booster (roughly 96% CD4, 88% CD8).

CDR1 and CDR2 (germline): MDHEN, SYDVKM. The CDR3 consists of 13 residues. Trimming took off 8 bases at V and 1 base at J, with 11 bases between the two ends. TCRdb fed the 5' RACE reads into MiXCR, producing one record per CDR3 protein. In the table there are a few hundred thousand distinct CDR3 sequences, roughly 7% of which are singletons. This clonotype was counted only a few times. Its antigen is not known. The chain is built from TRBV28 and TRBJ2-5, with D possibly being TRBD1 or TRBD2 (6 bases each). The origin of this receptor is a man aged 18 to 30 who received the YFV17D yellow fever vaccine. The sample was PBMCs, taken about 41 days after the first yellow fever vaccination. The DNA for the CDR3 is TGTGCCAGCCAAAAGGGGGGCCAAGAGACCCAGTACTTC. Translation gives CASQKGGQETQYF. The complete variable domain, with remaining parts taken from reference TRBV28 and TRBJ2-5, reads DVKVTQSSRYLVKRTGEKVFLECVQDMDHENMFWYRQDPGLGLRLIYFSYDVKMKEKGDIPEGYSVSREKKERFSLILESASTNQTSMYLCASQKGGQETQYFGPGTRLLVL.